These 9 T cell receptor beta chains originate from one sample sequenced in a study of OX40 agonist ivuxolimab in advanced cancers. Produced via immunoSEQ multiplex PCR; TCRdb's table is partial and in-frame only. The data contain approximately 60,000 clones, roughly 86% of them singletons. Sample: CD4+ or CD8+ T cells sorted from blood, taken in a trial of the OX40 agonist ivuxolimab. The source of these receptors is an adult with an advanced solid tumor such as melanoma, head and neck, liver or kidney cancer.

The chain recombines TRBV10-3 with TRBJ1-5; TRBD1 matches at 8 bases. The CDR3 totals 14 residues. V lost 4 bases and J lost 1; bases outside the gene matches: 0. Germline CDR1 reads ENHRY; CDR2 reads SYGVKD. The CDR3 loop reads CAISGTGSNQPQHF. The CDR3 DNA reads as TGTGCCATCAGTGGGACAGGGAGCAATCAGCCCCAGCATTTT.

The chain links TRBV18 to TRBJ1-1, with 7 bases that match TRBD1. The germline V gene encodes CDR1 KGHSH and CDR2 LQKENI. V lost 3 bases to trimming and J lost 3 bases; unmatched junction nucleotides: 7. CDR3 size: 15 residues. In DNA, the CDR3 is TGTGCCAGCTCACCCCCAATGGGACAGTACACTGAAGCTTTCTTT. Amino acid sequence: CASSPPMGQYTEAFF.

This chain connects TRBV18 to TRBJ1-6; D ambiguous. With 2 bases removed from V and 6 bases from J, the gap between germline ends came to 14 bases. The germline V gene encodes CDR1 KGHSH and CDR2 LQKENI. The CDR3 contains 16 residues. Here the CDR3 reads CASSPSVRVINSPLHF. CDR3 nucleotides: TGTGCCAGCTCACCAAGTGTTCGAGTCATTAATTCACCCCTCCACTTT.

This clone was found once. The chain employs TRBV5-1 and TRBJ1-4; D uncertain. V was cut by 0 bases and J by 2 bases, with 8 bases left in between. CDR3 length: 15 amino acids. Germline values: CDR1 SGHRS, CDR2 YFSETQ. The CDR3: CASSLGLWTNEKLFF. CDR3 coding DNA: TGCGCCAGCAGCTTGGGTTTATGGACTAATGAAAAACTGTTTTTT. The full variable domain, with the rest looked up from reference TRBV5-1 and TRBJ1-4, is KAGVTQTPRYLIKTRGQQVTLSCSPISGHRSVSWYQQTPGQGLQFLFEYFSETQRNKGNFPGRFSGRQFSNSRSEMNVSTLELGDSALYLCASSLGLWTNEKLFFGSGTQLSVL.

The rearrangement joins TRBV28 to TRBJ1-1; 7 bases are shared with TRBD1. In germline, CDR1 is MDHEN, CDR2 SYDVKM. The J segment lost 3 bases and the V segment lost 4 bases, leaving 8 bases of the junction unmatched. This CDR3 is 15 amino acids long. In DNA form, the CDR3 reads TGTGCCAGCAGTTCACAGGGGTTTAGGGACACTGAAGCTTTCTTT. Encoded protein: CASSSQGFRDTEAFF.

The rearrangement links TRBV19 to TRBJ2-3; D is perhaps TRBD2 (6 bases). Per germline, CDR1 LNHDA and CDR2 SQIVND (reference sequence). The CDR3 length is 16 residues. The V end lost 8 bases, the J end lost 1 base, and 19 bases lay between the germline ends. CDR3 sequence (DNA): TGTGCCAGTGAGGCAGTTGGCGGGACTCGCACAGATACGCAGTATTTT. It codes for CASEAVGGTRTDTQYF.

The J gene is TRBJ1-2, the V gene TRBV6-5; 8 bases map to TRBD1. The CDR3 covers 12 residues. Germline assignment: CDR1 MNHEY and CDR2 SVGAGI. V dropped 6 bases and J dropped 8; count of bases not matched to a gene: 5. CDR3 sequence: CASRSGGRGYTF. DNA of the CDR3: TGTGCCAGCAGGTCAGGGGGCCGCGGCTACACCTTC.

The chain joins TRBV9 to TRBJ2-5; D is unclear. The V end was cut by 3 bases, the J end by 5 bases, with 2 bases between. This CDR3 comprises 10 residues. Germline assignment: CDR1 SGDLS and CDR2 YYNGEE. The CDR3 DNA is TGTGCCAGCAGCGGTGAGACCCAGTACTTC. It translates to CASSGETQYF.

The J gene is TRBJ2-3, the V gene TRBV5-1; no clear D gene. V was cut by 9 bases and J by 0 bases, with 17 bases left in between. Germline loops: CDR1 SGHRS, CDR2 YFSETQ. The CDR3 extends over 15 amino acids. The CDR3 sequence is CATRDRAHSTDTQYF. In nucleotides, the CDR3 is TGCGCCACCCGCGACCGAGCTCATAGCACAGATACGCAGTATTTT.